Below are 9 T cell receptor beta chains sequenced from a single sample in a study of cytomegalovirus exposure and HLA in healthy donors. 13 Jbeta primers and 60 Vbeta primers were used for the PCR. TCRdb's copy holds only in-frame clones and misses some; the assay was immunoSEQ multiplex PCR. The sample lists about 130,000 clones; approximately 77% were seen once. The sample was PBMCs. These receptors originate from a woman in her thirties or forties in good health and CMV-seronegative.

This rearrangement joins TRBV27 to TRBJ1-2; D might be TRBD1 (5 bases). The ends were cut back, 8 bases at V and 5 bases at J, with 18 bases in the middle. The CDR3 runs 14 residues. Germline V gives CDR1 MNHEY, CDR2 SMNVEV (reference sequence). This CDR3 is CASRVGRVGYGYTF. CDR3 nucleotide sequence: TGTGCCAGCCGAGTGGGCAGGGTGGGGTATGGCTACACCTTC.

This clone was detected once. CDR3 in amino acids: CASSLLAPNQPQHF. Written as DNA, the CDR3 is TGTGCCAGCAGTTTACTAGCTCCCAATCAGCCCCAGCATTTT. V is TRBV27 and J is TRBJ1-5; D not resolved. Germline CDR1 and CDR2: MNHEY and SMNVEV (reference sequence). The V and J ends lost 2 bases and 3 bases respectively, with 8 bases between them. The CDR3 is made up of 14 amino acids.

This sequence joins TRBV15 and TRBJ1-2; D is undetermined. This CDR3 is 15 amino acids long. Germline lookup yields CDR1 LNHNV and CDR2 YYDKDF (reference sequence). The V and J ends lost 0 bases and 4 bases respectively, with 12 bases between them. The DNA for the CDR3 is TGTGCCACCAGCAGAGATGGCAGGTCGTCCTATGGCTACACCTTC. It yields the protein CATSRDGRSSYGYTF.

The count of this clone is one. This chain joins TRBV6-4 and TRBJ1-3; 7 positions agree with TRBD1. Looked up from germline, CDR1 is MRHNA and CDR2 is SNTAGT. This CDR3 spans 18 amino acids. The J segment lost 0 bases and the V segment lost 7 bases, leaving 15 bases of the junction unmatched. The CDR3 region is CASILRDSPKGSGNTIYF. The CDR3, as DNA: TGTGCCAGCATCCTCCGGGACAGCCCTAAGGGCTCTGGAAACACCATATATTTT.

The table lists this clone with a few counts. V usage is TRBV27 and J usage is TRBJ1-5; 7 bases are a match to TRBD1. The CDR3 sequence is 13 residues long. From germline, CDR1 is MNHEY and CDR2 SMNVEV (reference sequence). Trimming took 8 bases from V and 7 from J; bases not matched to a gene: 8. The CDR3 region has the DNA TGTGCCAGCGGACGAACAGGGGACCAGCCCCAGCATTTT. Protein: CASGRTGDQPQHF.

The chain links TRBV28 to TRBJ1-1, with 12 bases lining up with TRBD1. CDR3 length: 15 amino acids. Germline values: CDR1 MDHEN, CDR2 SYDVKM. V trimming: 5 bases; J trimming: 7 bases; junction bases outside the gene matches: 8. For the CDR3, the DNA is TGTGCCAGCAGTCTACCGGGACAGGGGGCAAATGAAGCTTTCTTT. This translates into CASSLPGQGANEAFF.

The J gene is TRBJ2-5, the V gene TRBV6-5, with D perhaps matching TRBD2 (5 bases). Judging by the DNA end, TRBJ2-7 fits better; the J call may be wrong. The CDR3 has 15 residues. CDR1 MNHEY and CDR2 SVGAGI come from the germline V gene. The CDR3 loop is CASSYSGGNTYEQYF. In nucleotides, the CDR3 is TGTGCCAGCAGTTACTCAGGAGGAAACACCTACGAGCAGTACTTC.

This clone was picked up one time. DNA for the CDR3: TGTGCCTGGAGGGGGACATTTTCACTTCCAGCTTTCTTT. It is translated as CAWRGTFSLPAFF. The chain joins TRBV30 to TRBJ1-1; D might be TRBD1 (6 bases). Trimming cost V 3 bases and J 10 bases, with 18 bases left between them. CDR3 length: 13 amino acids. CDR1 and CDR2 (germline): GTSNPN, SVGIG (reference sequence).

The chain joins TRBV6-1 to TRBJ1-5, with 8 bases lining up with TRBD1. Losses at the gene ends were 6 bases for V and 7 bases for J; bases not matched to a gene: 8. Germline V gives CDR1 MNHNS, CDR2 SASEGT. The CDR3 runs to 14 residues. This CDR3 reads CASRRQGAKQPQHF. In DNA form, the CDR3 reads TGTGCCAGCAGACGGCAGGGGGCTAAACAGCCCCAGCATTTT.